Presented here are 3 T cell receptor beta chains from one specimen sequenced in a study of T cell responses to AZD1222 COVID-19 vaccine. Using immunoSEQ multiplex PCR, the repertoire was profiled, and TCRdb retains in-frame clones only, with some absent. The sample carries around 95,000 clones, about 90% recorded once. Here the sequenced sample was peripheral blood, taken on day 0 of MenACWY control vaccination. The source is an adult in good health.

This clone was seen just once. The chain has TRBV9 and TRBJ2-3; the match to TRBD2 covers 13 bases. There are 18 residues in the CDR3. The germline CDR1 and CDR2 sequences are SGDLS and YYNGEE. V shed 4 bases, J shed 0 bases, and the junction held 8 bases outside the gene matches. The CDR3 nucleotides are TGTGCCAGCAGCCGAGGGACTAGCGGGACGACTAGCACAGATACGCAGTATTTT. Its protein product is CASSRGTSGTTSTDTQYF. Looking up the rest from reference TRBV9 and TRBJ2-3 gives the full variable domain: DSGVTQTPKHLITATGQRVTLRCSPRSGDLSVYWYQQSLDQGLQFLIQYYNGEERAKGNILERFSAQQFPDLHSELNLSSLELGDSALYFCASSRGTSGTTSTDTQYFGPGTRLTVL.

The J gene is TRBJ1-4, the V gene TRBV7-3; tentative D call: TRBD1 (5 bases). The CDR3 consists of 16 residues. The V end lost 4 bases, the J end lost 10 bases, and 22 bases lay between the germline ends. CDR1 and CDR2 from the germline V gene are SGHTA and FQGTGA. The CDR3: CASSSPLAGRVGKLFF. The CDR3 DNA is TGTGCCAGCAGCTCCCCTTTGGCAGGGCGAGTGGGAAAACTGTTTTTT.

V usage is TRBV28 and J usage is TRBJ2-5, with a tentative D call TRBD1 (6 bases). V shed 6 bases and J shed 2 bases, with 13 bases lying between them. The CDR3 totals 14 residues. CDR1 and CDR2 (germline): MDHEN, SYDVKM. The CDR3 loop reads CASRSLGQQETQYF. The DNA for the CDR3 is TGTGCCAGCAGATCCCTTGGACAGCAAGAGACCCAGTACTTC. The whole variable domain, filled in from reference TRBV28 and TRBJ2-5, reads DVKVTQSSRYLVKRTGEKVFLECVQDMDHENMFWYRQDPGLGLRLIYFSYDVKMKEKGDIPEGYSVSREKKERFSLILESASTNQTSMYLCASRSLGQQETQYFGPGTRLLVL.